The entry that follows covers one TCR beta chain sequence. The antigen remains unidentified. The record originates from a study of T cells expressing NK-cell markers. The wider study: Sorted CD3+CD56+NKG2C+, CD3+CD56+NKG2C- and CD3+CD56-NKG2C+ T-cell subsets were beta-chain profiled.

Study-wide findings and caveats: These clonotypes also led the CD3+CD56-NKG2C+ fraction in several donors. In a handful of donors, dominant CD3+CD56+NKG2C+ clones formed roughly 1.0-7.0% of CD8+ cells.

The CDR3 spans 17 residues. The germline CDR1 and CDR2 sequences are MDHEN and SYDVKM. TCRdb reanalyzed the 5' RACE reads and collapses them to one entry per CDR3 protein, without DNA. This table lists fewer than 200,000 distinct CDR3 sequences. This sequence joins TRBV28 and TRBJ2-4; the TCRdb D gene call, TRBD1, has no DNA to confirm it. The sequence derives from a woman aged 18 to 75 in good health. The sequenced sample was blood T cells: a sorted CD56 or NKG2C T cell subset, CD4+ or CD8+ T cells, or bulk PBMC T cells (not recorded which). CDR3 amino acids: CASSLRGPILAKNIQYF.